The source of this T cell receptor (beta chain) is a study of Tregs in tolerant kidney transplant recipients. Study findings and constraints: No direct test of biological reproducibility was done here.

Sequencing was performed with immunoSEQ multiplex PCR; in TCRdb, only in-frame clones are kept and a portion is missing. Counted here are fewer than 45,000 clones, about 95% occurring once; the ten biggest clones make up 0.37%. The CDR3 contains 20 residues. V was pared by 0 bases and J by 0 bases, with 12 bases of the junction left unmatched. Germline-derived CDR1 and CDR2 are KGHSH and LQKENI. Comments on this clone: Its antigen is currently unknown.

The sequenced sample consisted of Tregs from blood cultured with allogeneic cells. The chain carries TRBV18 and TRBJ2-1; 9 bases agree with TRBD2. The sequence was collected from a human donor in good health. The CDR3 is CASSPPMREGDSSSYNEQFF. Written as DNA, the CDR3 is TGTGCCAGCTCACCACCCATGCGGGAGGGAGATTCAAGCTCCTACAATGAGCAGTTCTTC. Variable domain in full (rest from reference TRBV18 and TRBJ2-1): NAGVMQNPRHLVRRRGQEARLRCSPMKGHSHVYWYRQLPEEGLKFMVYLQKENIIDESGMPKERFSAEFPKEGPSILRIQQVVRGDSAAYFCASSPPMREGDSSSYNEQFFGPGTRLTVL.